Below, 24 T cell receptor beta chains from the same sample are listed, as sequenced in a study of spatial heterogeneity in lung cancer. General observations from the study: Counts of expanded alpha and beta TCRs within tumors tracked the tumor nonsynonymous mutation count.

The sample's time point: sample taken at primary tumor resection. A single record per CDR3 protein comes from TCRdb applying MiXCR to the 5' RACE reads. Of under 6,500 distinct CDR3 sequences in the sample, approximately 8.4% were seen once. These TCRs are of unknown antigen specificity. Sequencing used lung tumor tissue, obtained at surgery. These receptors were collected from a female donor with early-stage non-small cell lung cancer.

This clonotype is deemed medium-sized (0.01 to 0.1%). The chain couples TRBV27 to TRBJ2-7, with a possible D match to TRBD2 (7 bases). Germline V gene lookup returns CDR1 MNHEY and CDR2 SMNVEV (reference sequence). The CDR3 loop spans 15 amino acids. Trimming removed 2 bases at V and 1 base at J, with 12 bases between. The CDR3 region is CASSLGGASSYEQYF. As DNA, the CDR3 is TGTGCCAGCAGTTTAGGGGGGGCTAGTTCCTACGAGCAGTACTTC.

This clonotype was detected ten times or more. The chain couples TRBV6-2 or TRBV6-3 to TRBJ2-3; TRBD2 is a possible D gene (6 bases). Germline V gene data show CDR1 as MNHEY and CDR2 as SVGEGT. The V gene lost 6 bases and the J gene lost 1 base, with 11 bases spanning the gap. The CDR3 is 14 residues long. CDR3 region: CASRTDYRTDTQYF. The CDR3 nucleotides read TGTGCCAGCAGGACGGACTACCGCACAGATACGCAGTATTTT.

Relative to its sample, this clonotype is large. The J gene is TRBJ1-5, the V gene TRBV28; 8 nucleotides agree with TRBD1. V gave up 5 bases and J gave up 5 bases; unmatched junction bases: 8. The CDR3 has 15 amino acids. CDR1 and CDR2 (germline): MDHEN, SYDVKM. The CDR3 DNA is TGTGCCAGCAGTACGAGGGACAGGAATGATCAGCCCCAGCATTTT. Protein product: CASSTRDRNDQPQHF. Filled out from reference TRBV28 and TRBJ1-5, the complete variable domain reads DVKVTQSSRYLVKRTGEKVFLECVQDMDHENMFWYRQDPGLGLRLIYFSYDVKMKEKGDIPEGYSVSREKKERFSLILESASTNQTSMYLCASSTRDRNDQPQHFGDGTRLSIL.

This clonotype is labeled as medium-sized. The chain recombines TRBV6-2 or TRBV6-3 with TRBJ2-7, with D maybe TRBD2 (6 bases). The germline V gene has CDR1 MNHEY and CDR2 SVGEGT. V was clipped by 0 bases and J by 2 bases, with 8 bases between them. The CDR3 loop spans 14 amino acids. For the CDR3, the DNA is TGTGCCAGCAGTTACTCTAGCGGCCCCTACGAGCAGTACTTC. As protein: CASSYSSGPYEQYF.

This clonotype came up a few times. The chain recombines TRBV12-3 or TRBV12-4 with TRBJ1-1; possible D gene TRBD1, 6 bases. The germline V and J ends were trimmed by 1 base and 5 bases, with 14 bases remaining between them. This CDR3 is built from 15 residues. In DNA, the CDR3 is TGTGCCAGCAGTTTAGGTGCAGGGGTAGGTACTGAAGCTTTCTTT. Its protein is CASSLGAGVGTEAFF.

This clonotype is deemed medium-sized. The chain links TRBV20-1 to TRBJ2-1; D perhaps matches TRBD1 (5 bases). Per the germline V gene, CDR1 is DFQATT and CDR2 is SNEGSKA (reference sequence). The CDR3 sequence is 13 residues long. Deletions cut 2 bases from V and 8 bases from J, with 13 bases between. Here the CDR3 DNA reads TGCAGTGCTAGACCGGCAGGGTATTATGAGCAGTTCTTC. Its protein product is CSARPAGYYEQFF.

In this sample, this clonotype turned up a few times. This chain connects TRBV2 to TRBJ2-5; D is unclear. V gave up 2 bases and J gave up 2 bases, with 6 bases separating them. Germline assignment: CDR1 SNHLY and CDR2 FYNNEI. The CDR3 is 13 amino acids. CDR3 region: CASSELVQETQYF. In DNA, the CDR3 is TGTGCCAGCAGTGAACTAGTGCAAGAGACCCAGTACTTC.

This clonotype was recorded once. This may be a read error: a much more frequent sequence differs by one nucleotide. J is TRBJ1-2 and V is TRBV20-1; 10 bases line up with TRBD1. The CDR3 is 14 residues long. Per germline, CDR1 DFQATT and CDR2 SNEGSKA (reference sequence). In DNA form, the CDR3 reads TGCAGTGCTCCCGACAGGGGGCTCGGCTATGGCTTCACCTTC. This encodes CSAPDRGLGYGFTF.

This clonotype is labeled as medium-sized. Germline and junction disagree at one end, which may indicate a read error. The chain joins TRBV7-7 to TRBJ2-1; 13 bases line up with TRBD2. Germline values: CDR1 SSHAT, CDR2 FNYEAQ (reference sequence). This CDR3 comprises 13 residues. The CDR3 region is CASSRTSGSEQFF. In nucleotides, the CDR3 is TGTGCTAGCAGCCGGACTAGCGGGAGCGAGCAGTTCTTC.

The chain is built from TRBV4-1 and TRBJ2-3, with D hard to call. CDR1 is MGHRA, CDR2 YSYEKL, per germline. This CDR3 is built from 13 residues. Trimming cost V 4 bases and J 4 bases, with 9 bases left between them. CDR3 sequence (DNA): TGCGCCAGCAGCCCAGTCGGTTCAGATACGCAGTATTTT. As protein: CASSPVGSDTQYF.

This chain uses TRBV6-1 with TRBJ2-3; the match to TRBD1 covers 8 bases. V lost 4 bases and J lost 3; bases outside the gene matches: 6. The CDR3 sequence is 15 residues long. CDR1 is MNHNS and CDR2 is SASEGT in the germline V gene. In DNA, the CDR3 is TGTGCCAGCAGTGGCAGGGGGCCTGGGACAGATACGCAGTATTTT. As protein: CASSGRGPGTDTQYF.

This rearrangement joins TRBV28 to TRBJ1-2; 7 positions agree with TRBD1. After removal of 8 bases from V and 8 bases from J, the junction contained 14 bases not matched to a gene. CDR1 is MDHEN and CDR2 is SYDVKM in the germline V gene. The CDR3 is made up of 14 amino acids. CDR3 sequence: CASLRDSGTLGYTF. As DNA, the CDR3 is TGTGCCAGCCTCCGGGACAGCGGAACTCTCGGCTACACCTTC.

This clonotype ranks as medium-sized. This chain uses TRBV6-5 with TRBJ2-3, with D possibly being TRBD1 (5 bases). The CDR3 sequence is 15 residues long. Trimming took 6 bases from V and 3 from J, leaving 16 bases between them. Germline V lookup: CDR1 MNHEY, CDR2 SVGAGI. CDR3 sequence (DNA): TGTGCCAGCAGCACTCGTGGACAACATACAGATACGCAGTATTTT. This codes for CASSTRGQHTDTQYF.

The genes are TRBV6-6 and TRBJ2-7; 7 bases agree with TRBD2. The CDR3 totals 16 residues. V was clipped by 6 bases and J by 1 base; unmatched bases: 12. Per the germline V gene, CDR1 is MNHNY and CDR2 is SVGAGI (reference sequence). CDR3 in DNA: TGTGCCAGCAGCAGACTAGCCCCGACTATTTCCTACGAGCAGTACGTC. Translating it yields CASSRLAPTISYEQYV.

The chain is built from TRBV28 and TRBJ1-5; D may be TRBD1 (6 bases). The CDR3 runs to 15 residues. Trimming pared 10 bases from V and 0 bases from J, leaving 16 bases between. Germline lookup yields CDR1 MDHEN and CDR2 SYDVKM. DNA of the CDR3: TGTGCCATTCTACAGGGCGGGGATAGCAATCAGCCCCAGCATTTT. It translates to CAILQGGDSNQPQHF.

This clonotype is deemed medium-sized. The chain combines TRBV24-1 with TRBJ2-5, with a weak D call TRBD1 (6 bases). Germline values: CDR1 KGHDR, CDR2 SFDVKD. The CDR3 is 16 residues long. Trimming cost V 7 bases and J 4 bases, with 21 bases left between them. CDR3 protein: CATRGAGSEGIETQYF. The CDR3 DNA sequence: TGTGCCACCAGGGGGGCTGGCTCGGAAGGGATAGAGACCCAGTACTTC.

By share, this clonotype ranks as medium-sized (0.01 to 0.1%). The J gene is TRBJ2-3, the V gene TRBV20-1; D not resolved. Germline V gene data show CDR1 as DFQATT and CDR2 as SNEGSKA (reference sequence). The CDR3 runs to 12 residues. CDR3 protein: CSTPLSTDTQYF. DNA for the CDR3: TGCAGCACCCCTCTTAGCACAGATACGCAGTATTTT.

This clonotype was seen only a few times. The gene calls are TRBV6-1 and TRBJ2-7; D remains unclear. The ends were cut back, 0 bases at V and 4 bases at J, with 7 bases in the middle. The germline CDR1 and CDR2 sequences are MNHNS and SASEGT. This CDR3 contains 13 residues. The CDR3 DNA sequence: TGTGCCAGCAGTGAAGCGCTCGGGTACGAGCAGTACGTC. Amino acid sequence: CASSEALGYEQYV.

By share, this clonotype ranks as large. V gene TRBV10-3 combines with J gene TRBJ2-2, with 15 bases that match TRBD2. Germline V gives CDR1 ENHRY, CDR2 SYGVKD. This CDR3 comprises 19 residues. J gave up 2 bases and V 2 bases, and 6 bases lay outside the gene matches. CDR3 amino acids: CAISEPRTSGRDNTGELFF. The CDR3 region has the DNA TGTGCCATCAGTGAGCCAAGGACTAGCGGGAGGGACAACACCGGGGAGCTGTTTTTT.

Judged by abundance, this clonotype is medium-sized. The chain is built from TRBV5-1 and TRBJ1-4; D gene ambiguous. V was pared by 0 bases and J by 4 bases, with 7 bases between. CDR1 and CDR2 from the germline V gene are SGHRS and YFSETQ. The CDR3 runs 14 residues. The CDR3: CASSLDGVNEKLFF. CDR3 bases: TGCGCCAGCAGCTTGGACGGAGTTAATGAAAAACTGTTTTTT.

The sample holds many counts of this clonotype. CDR3 region: CASSLSKGRRNTEAFF. The CDR3 DNA is TGTGCCAGCAGTTTAAGCAAGGGACGGAGGAACACTGAAGCTTTCTTT. This chain links TRBV6-5 with TRBJ1-1; tentatively, D is TRBD1 (5 bases). V dropped 4 bases and J dropped 1 base, with 16 bases sitting between them. CDR1 and CDR2 from the germline V gene are MNHEY and SVGAGI. The CDR3 extends over 16 amino acids.

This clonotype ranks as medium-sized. CDR3 DNA: TGCAGCGTCGGCGGCGGTATGAACACTGAAGCTTTCTTT. As protein: CSVGGGMNTEAFF. The rearrangement joins TRBV29-1 to TRBJ1-1; the D is unclear. CDR3 length: 13 amino acids. Germline V gene sequence: CDR1 SQVTM, CDR2 ANQGSEA. V lost 6 bases, J lost 0 bases, and 11 bases lay in between.

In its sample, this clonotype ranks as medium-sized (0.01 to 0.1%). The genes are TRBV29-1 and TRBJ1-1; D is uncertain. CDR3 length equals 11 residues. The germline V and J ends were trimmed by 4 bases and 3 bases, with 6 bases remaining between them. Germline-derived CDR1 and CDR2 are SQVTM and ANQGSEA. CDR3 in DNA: TGCAGCGTTGTTCTGTACACTGAAGCTTTCTTT. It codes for CSVVLYTEAFF.

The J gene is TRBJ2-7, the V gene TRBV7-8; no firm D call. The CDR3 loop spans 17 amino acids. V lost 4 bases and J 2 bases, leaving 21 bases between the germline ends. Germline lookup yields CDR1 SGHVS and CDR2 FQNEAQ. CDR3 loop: CASSSLTRDTDTYEQYV. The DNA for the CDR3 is TGTGCCAGCAGCTCCCTTACTCGAGACACAGATACCTACGAGCAGTACGTC.